This entry describes one T cell receptor (beta chain). The antigen remains undetermined. Assay: immunoSEQ multiplex PCR; the TCRdb copy retains only in-frame clones and omits some. The sample consists of approximately 220,000 clones, just over 90% of them appearing once. This sample is drawn from a study of cytomegalovirus exposure and HLA in healthy donors. General study points: In vitro checks showed that a few CMV-associated chains really do target CMV antigens. Rarity characterized most TCR sequences, yet some public TCRs appeared in many donors.

CDR3 length: 20 residues. Germline V CDR1 and CDR2: SGHRS, YFSETQ. J gave up 2 bases and V 4 bases, and 20 bases lay outside the gene matches. From the 120-subject validation cohort, which was separate from the roughly 700-subject first cohort, the donors were drawn. J is TRBJ2-1 and V is TRBV5-1; 8 nucleotides agree with TRBD2. Sequenced sample: PBMCs. The sequence derives from a woman aged 18-29 years in good health and CMV-seronegative. CDR3 nucleotide sequence: TGCGCCAGCAGCCTCACACTAGCGGCCCTTAATTCCGCAGCCTACAATGAGCAGTTCTTC. Protein product: CASSLTLAALNSAAYNEQFF.